The clone carrying this T cell receptor (beta chain) showed up many times. Using RNA transcripts as the source, TCR beta CDR3 regions were amplified. TCR CDR3 underwent first-round RT-PCR with the HTBI primer set. TCRdb reanalysed the multiplex PCR reads using MiXCR and keeps one entry per CDR3 protein. The data contain hundreds of thousands of distinct CDR3 sequences, approximately 16% of them singletons. Looked up from germline, CDR1 is SGHTA and CDR2 is FQGNSA. V lost 5 bases and J lost 5; bases outside the gene matches: 11. This CDR3 has 15 amino acids. The sample originates from a study of T cells in Graves' hyperthyroidism and ophthalmopathy. As for the study in general: The authors collected peripheral blood at initial diagnosis, before any treatment.

The definition of stable Graves' hyperthyroidism was no ophthalmopathy progression within 18 months. Exclusion of patients followed from uncontrolled infection, other autoimmune disease, pregnancy or lactation. The source is a woman aged 18-30 years with Graves' hyperthyroidism. The rearrangement joins TRBV7-2 to TRBJ1-1; 7 bases fit TRBD1. Sample: blood. The CDR3 bases are TGTGCCAGCAGCCTCCTACAGGGGAAAAGGACTGAAGCTTTCTTT. Protein product: CASSLLQGKRTEAFF.